Reported below is one T cell receptor (beta chain). Data came from immunoSEQ multiplex PCR; TCRdb stores just in-frame clones and leaves some out. This sample has around 95,000 clones; approximately 90% occur once, and the top ten carry 1.9%. This sample was included in a study of T cell changes during pregnancy in multiple sclerosis. V was pared by 7 bases and J by 0 bases, with 12 bases between. The CDR3 is made up of 15 amino acids. Germline V gives CDR1 SGHVS, CDR2 FQNEAQ. The chain couples TRBV7-8 to TRBJ1-4, with D tentatively TRBD1 (6 bases). Material: peripheral blood, obtained after pregnancy. The receptor's source is a female donor with multiple sclerosis, enrolled in a pregnancy study. The CDR3 loop is CASTYRDSTNEKLFF. The CDR3, as DNA: TGTGCCAGCACCTACAGGGATTCAACTAATGAAAAACTGTTTTTT.